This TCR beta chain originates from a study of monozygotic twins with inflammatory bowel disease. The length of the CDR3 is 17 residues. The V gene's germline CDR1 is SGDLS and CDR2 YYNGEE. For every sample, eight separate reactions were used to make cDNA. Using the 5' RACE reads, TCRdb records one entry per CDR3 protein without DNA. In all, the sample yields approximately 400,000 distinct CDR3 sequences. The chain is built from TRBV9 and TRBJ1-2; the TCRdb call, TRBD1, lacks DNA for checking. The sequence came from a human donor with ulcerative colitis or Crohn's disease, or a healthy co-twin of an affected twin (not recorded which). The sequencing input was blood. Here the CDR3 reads CASSVGGGDTSLNGYTF.